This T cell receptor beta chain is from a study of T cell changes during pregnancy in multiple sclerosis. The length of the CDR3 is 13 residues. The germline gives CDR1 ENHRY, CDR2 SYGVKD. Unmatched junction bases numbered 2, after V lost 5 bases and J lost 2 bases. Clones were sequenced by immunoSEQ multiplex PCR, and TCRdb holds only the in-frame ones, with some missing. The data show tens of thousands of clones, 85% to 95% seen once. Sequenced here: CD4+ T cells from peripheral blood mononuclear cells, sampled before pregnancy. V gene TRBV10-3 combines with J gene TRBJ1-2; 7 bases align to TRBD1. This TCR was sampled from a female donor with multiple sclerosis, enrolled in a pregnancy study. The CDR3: CAISSDRNYGYTF. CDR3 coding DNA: TGTGCCATCAGTTCGGACAGGAACTATGGCTACACCTTC.